A selection of T cell receptor beta chains follows, all from one sample in a study of tumor-infiltrating lymphocytes in localized non-small cell lung cancer. Profiled with immunoSEQ multiplex PCR; TCRdb holds only in-frame clones, not every one. The sample records 10,000 to 15,000 clones, 55% to 75% being singletons. Input material: lung tumor tissue. These receptors were obtained from a human donor with non-small cell lung cancer. Both conserved end residues are part of each CDR3. The order of the fields is V gene, J gene, D gene, clone size, CDR3 protein, CDR3 DNA. D genes are given only for firm matches. Size tells how often a clone was seen (once, few, many) or the class of an expanded clone, and some rows leave it out.

>TRBV28|TRBJ1-1|TRBD1|NA
CASSLAPGQVSLGAFF
TGTGCCAGCAGTTTAGCCCCGGGACAGGTATCATTAGGGGCTTTCTTT
>TRBV29-1|TRBJ2-5|NA|NA
CSVGGEETQYF
TGCAGCGTTGGGGGGGAAGAGACCCAGTACTTC
>TRBV11-2|TRBJ2-7|NA|NA
CASSSTSEQYF
TGTGCCAGCAGCTCAACTTCCGAGCAGTACTTC
>TRBV6-6|TRBJ1-1|NA|NA
CASSPTTMNTEAFF
TGTGCCAGCAGTCCTACAACTATGAACACTGAAGCTTTCTTT
>TRBV5-6|TRBJ2-1|TRBD1|NA
CASTSLTGGGEQFF
TGTGCCAGCACGTCCCTGACAGGGGGCGGTGAGCAGTTCTTC
>TRBV6-6|TRBJ1-2|NA|NA
CAYYRSPYGYTF
TGTGCCTATTACAGGAGCCCCTATGGCTACACCTTC
>TRBV7-6|TRBJ2-5|NA|NA
CASSLGDFQETQYF
TGTGCCAGCAGCTTAGGGGACTTTCAAGAGACCCAGTACTTC
>TRBV4-1|TRBJ1-2|NA|few
CASSRLGGPSDGYTF
TGCGCCAGCAGCCGATTGGGGGGGCCCTCGGATGGCTACACCTTC
>TRBV18|TRBJ2-3|TRBD1|NA
CASSLQGARTDTQYF
TGTGCCAGCTCACTACAGGGGGCGCGCACAGATACGCAGTATTTT
>TRBV7-9|TRBJ2-1|NA|medium-sized
CASSSGWQSEQFF
TGTGCCAGCAGCTCGGGGTGGCAGTCTGAGCAGTTCTTC
>TRBV4-1|TRBJ2-3|NA|NA
CASSQRPEDTQYF
TGCGCCAGCAGCCAACGCCCCGAAGATACGCAGTATTTT
>TRBV7-3|TRBJ2-3|NA|NA
CASSYGESTDTQYF
TGTGCCAGCAGCTACGGTGAAAGCACAGATACGCAGTATTTT
>TRBV7-2|TRBJ1-1|NA|NA
CASSLARVTEAFF
TGTGCCAGCAGCTTAGCGCGAGTTACTGAAGCTTTCTTT
>TRBV7-3|TRBJ1-5|TRBD1|NA
CASSLTGGNQPQHF
TGTGCCAGCAGCTTGACAGGGGGTAATCAGCCCCAGCATTTT
>TRBV2|TRBJ2-2|NA|medium-sized
CASRMDYTGELFF
TGTGCCAGCCGAATGGATTACACCGGGGAGCTGTTTTTT
>TRBV7-2|TRBJ1-2|NA|NA
CASSRTLHGYTF
TGTGCCAGCAGCCGGACTCTCCATGGCTACACCTTC
>TRBV6-1|TRBJ2-1|NA|NA
CASIEWTEYNEQFF
TGTGCCTCAATCGAATGGACAGAGTACAATGAGCAGTTCTTC
>TRBV6-5|TRBJ2-1|TRBD2|NA
CASSYGTSGYNEQFF
TGTGCCAGCAGTTACGGGACTAGCGGCTACAATGAGCAGTTCTTC
>TRBV5-1|TRBJ2-1|NA|NA
CASRKNNEQFF
TGCGCCAGCAGAAAAAACAATGAGCAGTTCTTC
>TRBV19|TRBJ2-1|NA|medium-sized
CASSIFPARVRDEQFF
TGTGCCAGTAGTATTTTCCCCGCGAGGGTGAGGGATGAGCAGTTCTTC
>TRBV5-4|TRBJ1-4|NA|few
CASSSAGIGEKLFF
TGTGCCAGCAGCTCCGCAGGGATAGGCGAAAAACTGTTTTTT
>TRBV30|TRBJ2-5|NA|NA
CAWSVLETQYF
TGTGCCTGGAGTGTATTGGAGACCCAGTACTTC
>TRBV15|TRBJ1-2|TRBD1|NA
CATSIRTGQGYTF
TGTGCCACCAGCATACGGACAGGGCAGGGCTACACCTTC
>TRBV7-9|TRBJ1-1|NA|few
CASSFTENTEAFF
TGTGCCAGCAGCTTCACAGAGAACACTGAAGCTTTCTTT
>TRBV11-2|TRBJ1-2|NA|NA
CASSFSEGLYGYTF
TGTGCCAGCAGCTTCAGCGAGGGACTCTATGGCTACACCTTC
>TRBV5-1|TRBJ1-1|NA|NA
CASSLSGHLNTEAFF
TGCGCCAGCAGCTTGTCGGGACACCTGAACACTGAAGCTTTCTTT
>TRBV28|TRBJ2-6|NA|few
CASSLSGANVLTF
TGTGCCAGCAGTTTATCCGGGGCCAACGTCCTGACTTTC